This T cell receptor beta chain stems from a study of T cell responses to AZD1222 COVID-19 vaccine. Whole-study results and caveats: Spike-specific TCRs gained breadth and depth after people received two AZD1222 doses.

Recipients boosted at about 4 weeks or about 12 weeks are pooled. The CDR3 loop spans 14 amino acids. Trimming at V came to 5 bases and at J to 5 bases, leaving 6 bases not matched to a gene. Per the germline V gene, CDR1 is MDHEN and CDR2 is SYDVKM. Clones were sequenced by immunoSEQ multiplex PCR, and TCRdb holds only the in-frame ones, with some missing. This table has under 140,000 clones, about 90% appearing once. Comment on this clone: Its antigen is undetermined.

This TCR came from an adult who received the AZD1222 COVID-19 vaccine. The material was peripheral blood, obtained 28 days after the second AZD1222 dose. The J gene is TRBJ2-5, the V gene TRBV28; TRBD1 matches at 9 bases. The CDR3 region has the DNA TGTGCCAGCAGTGCCATTGGACAGGGGGAGACCCAGTACTTC. Protein: CASSAIGQGETQYF.